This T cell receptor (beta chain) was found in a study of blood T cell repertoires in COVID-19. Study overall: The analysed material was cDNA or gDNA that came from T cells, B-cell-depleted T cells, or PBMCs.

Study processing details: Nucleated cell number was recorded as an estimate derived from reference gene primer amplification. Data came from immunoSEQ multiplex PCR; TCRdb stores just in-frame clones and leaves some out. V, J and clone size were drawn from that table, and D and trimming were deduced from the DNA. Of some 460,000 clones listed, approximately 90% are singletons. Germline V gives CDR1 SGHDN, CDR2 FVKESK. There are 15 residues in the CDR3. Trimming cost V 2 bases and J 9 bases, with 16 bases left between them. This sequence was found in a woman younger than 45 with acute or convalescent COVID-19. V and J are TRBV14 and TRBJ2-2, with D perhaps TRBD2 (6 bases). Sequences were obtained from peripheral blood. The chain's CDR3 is CASSQILGGARELFF. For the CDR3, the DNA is TGTGCCAGCAGCCAAATCTTAGGAGGGGCTAGGGAGCTGTTTTTT.